The 9 T cell receptor beta chains presented below share a single source sample, sequenced in a study. Each CDR3 protein is one row after TCRdb ran MiXCR on the 5' RACE reads. The sample includes 50,000 to 70,000 distinct CDR3 sequences, under 25% of them seen just once. The sorted Tregs were CD4+CD25+CD127-/low cells. The sample was tumor-infiltrating Tregs sorted from the breast tumor. Receptors originate from a female donor with breast cancer.

This chain uses TRBV6-2 or TRBV6-3 with TRBJ2-6; D is ambiguous. Germline CDR1 is MNHEY and CDR2 is SVGEGT. V was trimmed by 7 bases and J by 0 bases, leaving 4 bases between them. CDR3 length: 13 amino acids. CDR3 in DNA: TGTGCCAGCAAACCCTCTGGGGCCAACGTCCTGACTTTC. Amino acids: CASKPSGANVLTF.

The chain employs TRBV6-2 or TRBV6-3 and TRBJ2-1; TRBD2 agrees at 9 bases. V gave up 1 base and J gave up 5 bases; unmatched junction bases: 6. Germline loops: CDR1 MNHEY, CDR2 SVGEGT. The CDR3 contains 16 residues. In nucleotides, the CDR3 is TGTGCCAGCAGTTACTTATGGCTAGCGGGACACAATGAGCAGTTCTTC. Translated, it gives CASSYLWLAGHNEQFF.

The rearrangement joins TRBV25-1 to TRBJ1-1; possible D gene TRBD1, 6 bases. Germline V gene lookup returns CDR1 MGHDK and CDR2 SYGVNS. Trimming took 4 bases from V and 8 from J, leaving 17 bases between them. The CDR3 totals 14 residues. In nucleotides, the CDR3 is TGTGCCAGCAGTGTAGAGGGCGGGGGCCGAGAAGCTTTCTTT. It codes for CASSVEGGGREAFF.

This clonotype was observed many times. The genes are TRBV7-9 and TRBJ2-1, with D maybe TRBD1 (6 bases). The CDR3 has 15 amino acids. The V end lost 5 bases, the J end lost 5 bases, and 16 bases lay between the germline ends. Germline CDR1 reads SEHNR; CDR2 reads FQNEAQ (reference sequence). CDR3 bases: TGTGCCAGCAGCGCCACGGGACAACTGGACAATGAGCAGTTCTTC. This translates into CASSATGQLDNEQFF. Together with reference TRBV7-9 and TRBJ2-1, the CDR3 gives the full variable domain: DTGVSQNPRHKITKRGQNVTFRCDPISEHNRLYWYRQTLGQGPEFLTYFQNEAQLEKSRLLSDRFSAERPKGSFSTLEIQRTEQGDSAMYLCASSATGQLDNEQFFGPGTRLTVL.

The rearrangement joins TRBV7-2 to TRBJ2-3; the D gene is possibly TRBD1 (6 bases). There are 15 residues in the CDR3. V lost 2 bases and J 0 bases, leaving 9 bases between the germline ends. The V gene's germline CDR1 is SGHTA and CDR2 FQGNSA. DNA of the CDR3: TGTGCCAGCAGCTTACTGGGGGCTAGCACAGATACGCAGTATTTT. Translation: CASSLLGASTDTQYF.

This clonotype was seen at least ten times. The V gene is TRBV20-1, the J gene TRBJ1-1; the D is unclear. Germline lookup yields CDR1 DFQATT and CDR2 SNEGSKA (reference sequence). Trimming left V 5 bases short and J 6 bases short, with 10 bases between. The CDR3 spans 11 residues. CDR3 nucleotide sequence: TGCAGTGCTTACAAACGGCCTGAAGCTTTCTTT. This gives the protein CSAYKRPEAFF.

Remarks on this clonotype: The final CDR3 position lacks the conserved phenylalanine or tryptophan, pointing to a likely read error. The V gene is TRBV6-1, the J gene TRBJ1-5, with TRBD1 identical over 8 bases. Unmatched junction bases numbered 9, after V lost 7 bases and J lost 1 base. The CDR3 loop spans 16 amino acids. Germline CDR1 reads MNHNS; CDR2 reads SASEGT. The CDR3 here is CASIKSGGGSNQPQHS. The CDR3 DNA follows: TGTGCCAGCATCAAATCAGGGGGCGGGAGCAATCAGCCCCAGCATTCT.

This clonotype was picked up many times. The genes are TRBV20-1 and TRBJ1-6, with 8 bases fitting TRBD1. The CDR3 loop spans 16 amino acids. Losses at the gene ends were 6 bases for V and 3 bases for J; bases not matched to a gene: 10. Germline CDR1 and CDR2: DFQATT and SNEGSKA (reference sequence). This CDR3 reads CSAKTSGTGYNSPLHF. In DNA, the CDR3 is TGCAGTGCCAAGACTTCCGGGACAGGCTATAATTCACCCCTCCACTTT.

The chain employs TRBV18 and TRBJ2-5, with 7 positions matching TRBD1. With V trimmed by 3 bases and J by 2 bases, 12 bases remained unmatched. This CDR3 is built from 17 residues. Germline V lookup: CDR1 KGHSH, CDR2 LQKENI. Here the CDR3 DNA reads TGTGCCAGCTCACCTTACCCTCCGGGACAGACACAAGAGACCCAGTACTTC. Its translation is CASSPYPPGQTQETQYF.